Below, 10 T cell receptor beta chains from the same sample are listed, as sequenced in a study of blood T cells in healthy people across ages. The second PCR ran roughly 7 to 12 cycles with a sample-barcoded 5' primer and J-beta primers. Each CDR3 protein gets one entry after TCRdb re-called the 5' RACE reads with MiXCR. The sample includes 730,000 or so distinct CDR3 sequences, around 43% seen only once; the top ten take 25% to 35%. The sequencing sample was made of blood. Receptor source: a man of 80 years or more in good health.

The gene calls are TRBV18 and TRBJ2-5, with D perhaps matching TRBD1 (5 bases). The CDR3 length is 15 residues. The germline V and J ends were trimmed by 2 bases and 5 bases, with 15 bases remaining between them. Germline CDR1 KGHSH, CDR2 LQKENI. CDR3 sequence reads: CASSPAGQTGETQYF. Written as DNA, the CDR3 is TGTGCCAGCTCACCAGCTGGACAAACTGGGGAGACCCAGTACTTC.

The V call is TRBV4-3, the J call TRBJ2-1; 12 bases are a match to TRBD1. Germline CDR1 is LGHNA and CDR2 is YSLEER. Trimming took 3 bases from V and 7 from J; bases not matched to a gene: 10. The CDR3 has 17 amino acids. The DNA for the CDR3 is TGCGCCAGCAGCCACCTCACGGCGGGACAGGGGGCAAATGAGCAGTTCTTC. It codes for CASSHLTAGQGANEQFF.

This clonotype showed up just a few times. The V gene is TRBV27, the J gene TRBJ1-6; D remains ambiguous. The V gene lost 3 bases and the J gene lost 5 bases, with 11 bases spanning the gap. This CDR3 has 15 amino acids. Germline CDR1 and CDR2: MNHEY and SMNVEV (reference sequence). The CDR3 loop reads CASSLRPGDNSPLHF. The CDR3 DNA is TGTGCCAGCAGTTTGAGACCAGGAGATAATTCACCCCTCCACTTT.

The chain recombines TRBV29-1 with TRBJ2-5, with D possibly matching TRBD2 (6 bases). CDR1 is SQVTM, CDR2 ANQGSEA, per germline. This CDR3 is 14 amino acids long. Trimming cost V 7 bases and J 0 bases, with 15 bases left between them. CDR3 loop: CSAGGQLYQETQYF. In DNA, the CDR3 is TGCAGCGCTGGAGGGCAGTTGTACCAAGAGACCCAGTACTTC.

This clonotype was counted a few times. The rearrangement links TRBV28 to TRBJ1-5; D not resolved. The CDR3 consists of 18 residues. CDR1 MDHEN and CDR2 SYDVKM come from the germline V gene. Trimming stripped 3 bases from V and 0 bases from J, with 18 bases between. Here the CDR3 reads CASSLVGRGGYSNQPQHF. Here the CDR3 DNA reads TGTGCCAGCAGTTTGGTAGGGCGAGGCGGGTATAGCAATCAGCCCCAGCATTTT.

This chain connects TRBV25-1 to TRBJ2-7; 7 positions agree with TRBD1. The CDR3 is made up of 14 amino acids. Germline-derived CDR1 and CDR2 are MGHDK and SYGVNS. After removal of 7 bases from V and 0 bases from J, the junction contained 6 bases not matched to a gene. The CDR3 region has the DNA TGTGCCAGCAAGGGGACAGACTACTCCTACGAGCAGTACTTC. The encoded protein is CASKGTDYSYEQYF.

This clonotype was detected only a few times. The chain employs TRBV20-1 and TRBJ2-3, with 7 nucleotides matching TRBD1. This CDR3 contains 15 residues. Germline V CDR1 and CDR2: DFQATT, SNEGSKA (reference sequence). V gave up 8 bases and J gave up 0 bases; unmatched junction bases: 11. CDR3 in amino acids: CSRKAGGLSTDTQYF. CDR3 bases: TGCAGTCGAAAAGCAGGGGGTCTTAGCACAGATACGCAGTATTTT.

This clonotype was seen a few times. The chain has TRBV7-9 and TRBJ1-6; no definite D call. The length of the CDR3 is 14 residues. V was shortened by 2 bases and J by 7 bases, with 9 bases between the two germline ends. Germline CDR1 is SEHNR and CDR2 is FQNEAQ (reference sequence). CDR3 nucleotides: TGTGCCAGCAGCTTAATTTTGGGGAATTCACCCCTCCACTTT. Translation gives CASSLILGNSPLHF.

The chain uses TRBV20-1 and TRBJ2-4; D is undetermined. The DNA end lines up better with TRBJ2-5; the J call may be wrong. Germline-derived CDR1 and CDR2 are DFQATT and SNEGSKA (reference sequence). There are 13 residues in the CDR3. The CDR3, as DNA: TGCAGTGCTAGAGATTCTAATCAAGAGACCCAGTACTTC. It codes for CSARDSNQETQYF.

The chain employs TRBV7-9 and TRBJ2-7, with 12 bases matching TRBD1. There are 15 residues in the CDR3. V shed 5 bases and J 7 bases; nucleotides not matched to a gene: 9. CDR1 is SEHNR and CDR2 is FQNEAQ in the germline V gene (reference sequence). In DNA, the CDR3 is TGTGCCAGCAGCATGGGACAGGGGGCGCGGAATGAGCAGTACTTC. It encodes CASSMGQGARNEQYF.